This T cell receptor beta chain originates from a study of shared clonotypes between healthy human individuals. Study as a whole: The cohort had two women and a few men, ages 18 to 49. Each donor had three CD4 naive, three CD4 memory, two CD8 naive and one CD8 memory plate.

Only Caucasian adults living in Nashville, Tennessee made up the donor group. Around 200 ng DNA, around 30,000 T cell genomes, went into each sorted-subset replicate PCR. Libraries were prepared by immunoSEQ multiplex PCR; TCRdb keeps only in-frame clonotypes and omits some of them. The sample yields 2 million or so clones, 85% to 95% seen once. This CDR3 has 16 residues. V lost 0 bases, J lost 6 bases, and 6 bases stayed unmatched. Germline CDR1 MGHRA, CDR2 YSYEKL. Sequenced material: naive CD4+ T cells sorted from blood. Subset given: CD45RA+ positively selected. The receptor comes from a man aged 18 to 30 in good health. The chain links TRBV4-1 to TRBJ2-5; the match to TRBD2 covers 11 bases. This CDR3 reads CASSQDNSGGAKTQYF. The DNA of the CDR3 is TGCGCCAGCAGCCAAGATAATAGCGGGGGGGCGAAGACCCAGTACTTC.